Shown below are 27 T cell receptor beta chains from a single sample sequenced in a study of blood T cell repertoires in COVID-19. This table comes from immunoSEQ multiplex PCR, and its TCRdb copy is limited to in-frame clones, with some not included. The data show approximately 240,000 clones, with 85% to 90% seen just once and about 3% held by the top ten. The sequenced material came from PBMCs or T cells enriched from blood (not recorded which). The receptors originated from a woman between 18 and 29 years old in a cohort exposed to, infected with or recovered from COVID-19 (not recorded which).

The J gene is TRBJ2-7, the V gene TRBV19; 10 nucleotides match TRBD1. The CDR3 loop spans 15 amino acids. The trim removed 2 bases at V and 2 bases at J, leaving 3 bases unmatched. The germline CDR1 and CDR2 sequences are LNHDA and SQIVND (reference sequence). The CDR3 protein is CASSILGQGAYEQYF. The DNA for the CDR3 is TGTGCCAGTAGTATACTAGGACAGGGGGCCTACGAGCAGTACTTC.

The chain is built from TRBV28 and TRBJ1-2, with a tentative D call TRBD1 (6 bases). The CDR3 spans 15 residues. Deletions cut 7 bases from V and 5 bases from J, with 20 bases between. Per germline, CDR1 MDHEN and CDR2 SYDVKM. This CDR3 is CASTLGQLQHYGYTF. In nucleotides, the CDR3 is TGTGCCAGCACGCTAGGACAGCTTCAACATTATGGCTACACCTTC.

The gene calls are TRBV7-9 and TRBJ2-2, with 7 bases lining up with TRBD1. The junction had 6 bases not matched to a gene; V was cut back by 5 bases and J by 3 bases. The CDR3 extends over 15 amino acids. The germline CDR1 and CDR2 sequences are SEHNR and FQNEAQ (reference sequence). The CDR3 loop reads CASSPLQGHTGELFF. The CDR3 DNA reads TGTGCCAGCAGCCCGTTACAGGGGCACACCGGGGAGCTGTTTTTT. The variable domain in full, with the rest retrieved from reference TRBV7-9 and TRBJ2-2, is DTGVSQNPRHKITKRGQNVTFRCDPISEHNRLYWYRQTLGQGPEFLTYFQNEAQLEKSRLLSDRFSAERPKGSFSTLEIQRTEQGDSAMYLCASSPLQGHTGELFFGEGSRLTVL.

The chain carries TRBV2 and TRBJ1-5; 7 bases line up with TRBD1. CDR3 length equals 15 residues. Trimming removed 6 bases from V and 1 base from J; junction bases left unmatched: 6. Germline assignment: CDR1 SNHLY and CDR2 FYNNEI. CDR3 sequence reads: CASREGAGSNQPQHF. DNA for the CDR3: TGTGCCAGCAGAGAGGGGGCGGGGAGCAATCAGCCCCAGCATTTT.

This chain joins TRBV7-9 and TRBJ2-1, with 9 bases lining up with TRBD2. The CDR3 runs to 15 residues. Germline CDR1 is SEHNR and CDR2 is FQNEAQ (reference sequence). The junction had 11 bases not matched to a gene; V was cut back by 10 bases and J by 4 bases. The CDR3: CATQGSGSKYNEQFF. The CDR3, as DNA: TGTGCCACCCAGGGTAGCGGGAGCAAGTACAATGAGCAGTTCTTC.

The count of this clone is one. The chain recombines TRBV19 with TRBJ1-5, with 8 positions matching TRBD1. V shed 7 bases, J shed 2 bases, and the junction held 7 bases outside the gene matches. Looked up from germline, CDR1 is LNHDA and CDR2 is SQIVND (reference sequence). CDR3 size: 15 residues. DNA for the CDR3: TGTGCCAGTATTTCCGGACAGGGTCGCAATCAGCCCCAGCATTTT. Protein sequence: CASISGQGRNQPQHF.

The chain combines TRBV6-5 with TRBJ2-7; 10 bases agree with TRBD2. Germline loops: CDR1 MNHEY, CDR2 SVGAGI. This CDR3 region has 15 residues. Unmatched junction bases numbered 1, after V lost 0 bases and J lost 2 bases. This CDR3 is CASSYSLAGPYEQYF. CDR3 in DNA: TGTGCCAGCAGTTACTCACTAGCGGGGCCCTACGAGCAGTACTTC.

J is TRBJ2-1 and V is TRBV4-1; 10 bases line up with TRBD2. Looked up from germline, CDR1 is MGHRA and CDR2 is YSYEKL. This CDR3 has 15 residues. Trimming removed 5 bases from V and 7 bases from J; junction bases left unmatched: 8. CDR3: CASSYEASGSNEQFF. CDR3 sequence (DNA): TGCGCCAGCAGCTATGAGGCTAGCGGGAGTAATGAGCAGTTCTTC.

This chain joins TRBV30 and TRBJ1-3; D is unresolved. CDR1 is GTSNPN and CDR2 is SVGIG in the germline V gene (reference sequence). The CDR3 is 14 amino acids. V lost 2 bases and J 2 bases, leaving 10 bases between the germline ends. The CDR3 region has the DNA TGTGCCTGGAGTCTCCGAGGGACTGGAAACACCATATATTTT. Translation gives CAWSLRGTGNTIYF.

The CDR3 DNA reads TGTGCCAGTAGTATTTTTGGCAGTAGCAATCAGCCCCAGCATTTT. As protein: CASSIFGSSNQPQHF. The rearrangement uses TRBV19 and TRBJ1-5; D gene unclear. The CDR3 consists of 15 residues. Trimming took off 3 bases at V and 0 bases at J, with 9 bases between the two ends. Germline V gives CDR1 LNHDA, CDR2 SQIVND (reference sequence).

This chain links TRBV10-1 with TRBJ2-7; TRBD2 matches at 10 bases. This CDR3 has 16 residues. The junction had 7 bases not matched to a gene; V was cut back by 3 bases and J by 2 bases. Looked up from germline, CDR1 is WNHNN and CDR2 is SYGVQD (reference sequence). CDR3 DNA: TGCGCCAGCAGTGACCGGCTAGCGGGGGACCCCTACGAGCAGTACTTC. Encoded protein: CASSDRLAGDPYEQYF.

The rearrangement joins TRBV30 to TRBJ2-5; D not certain. Germline assignment: CDR1 GTSNPN and CDR2 SVGIG (reference sequence). This CDR3 comprises 13 residues. Trimming took off 1 base at V and 5 bases at J, with 11 bases between the two ends. The CDR3 region is CAWSGSTSETQYF. In DNA, the CDR3 is TGTGCCTGGAGTGGGTCGACTTCTGAGACCCAGTACTTC.

The V gene is TRBV7-2, the J gene TRBJ2-1; TRBD2 matches at 12 bases. Germline V gives CDR1 SGHTA, CDR2 FQGNSA. The CDR3 runs 18 residues. V gave up 5 bases and J gave up 3 bases; unmatched junction bases: 11. CDR3 nucleotides: TGTGCCAGCAGCCCTTGGGCTCTAGCGGGAGGGCTCTACAATGAGCAGTTCTTC. As protein: CASSPWALAGGLYNEQFF.

The rearrangement joins TRBV27 to TRBJ1-1; no firm D call. This CDR3 has 15 amino acids. Germline assignment: CDR1 MNHEY and CDR2 SMNVEV (reference sequence). Between the trimmed V and J ends, which lost 2 bases and 0 bases, there was a span of 10 bases. DNA for the CDR3: TGTGCCAGCAGTTTAAACAGAATTATGAACACTGAAGCTTTCTTT. It translates to CASSLNRIMNTEAFF.

J is TRBJ2-3 and V is TRBV19; maybe TRBD2 (6 bases). V lost 5 bases, J lost 5 bases, and 8 bases lay in between. The CDR3 loop spans 12 amino acids. Germline CDR1 and CDR2: LNHDA and SQIVND (reference sequence). The CDR3 sequence: CASSDSGDTQYF. DNA of the CDR3: TGTGCCAGTAGTGATAGCGGAGATACGCAGTATTTT.

The rearrangement uses TRBV11-2 and TRBJ1-1; D is unresolved. This CDR3 contains 14 residues. Germline values: CDR1 SGHAT, CDR2 FQNNGV. Trimming left V 4 bases short and J 2 bases short, with 11 bases between. In nucleotides, the CDR3 is TGTGCCAGCAGCTACGGAACAGTAAACACTGAAGCTTTCTTT. Translation gives CASSYGTVNTEAFF. The variable domain in full, with the rest retrieved from reference TRBV11-2 and TRBJ1-1, is EAGVAQSPRYKIIEKRQSVAFWCNPISGHATLYWYQQILGQGPKLLIQFQNNGVVDDSQLPKDRFSAERLKGVDSTLKIQPAKLEDSAVYLCASSYGTVNTEAFFGQGTRLTVV.

The genes are TRBV18 and TRBJ1-1; D unclear. V lost 3 bases, J lost 1 base, and 12 bases lay in between. This CDR3 is 15 amino acids long. Germline V gene sequence: CDR1 KGHSH, CDR2 LQKENI. The CDR3 reads CASSPLGAANTEAFF. The CDR3 DNA is TGTGCCAGCTCACCCCTAGGAGCGGCGAACACTGAAGCTTTCTTT.

This clone has only a few counts. The rearrangement links TRBV28 to TRBJ1-6, with no clear D. V lost 5 bases and J 7 bases, leaving 9 bases between the germline ends. Germline CDR1 reads MDHEN; CDR2 reads SYDVKM. The CDR3 has 13 residues. In DNA, the CDR3 is TGTGCCAGCAGTGTGTACTCGAATTCACCCCTCCACTTT. Amino acid sequence: CASSVYSNSPLHF.

The rearrangement joins TRBV18 to TRBJ1-1, with TRBD1 as a possible D gene (5 bases). Between the trimmed V and J ends, which lost 2 bases and 2 bases, there was a span of 15 bases. Looked up from germline, CDR1 is KGHSH and CDR2 is LQKENI. The CDR3 has 16 residues. CDR3 loop: CASSPSQRTHNTEAFF. The CDR3 DNA is TGTGCCAGCTCACCATCACAAAGGACACATAACACTGAAGCTTTCTTT.

V gene TRBV12-3 or TRBV12-4 combines with J gene TRBJ1-2, with unresolved D. This CDR3 comprises 13 residues. Between the trimmed V and J ends, which lost 5 bases and 0 bases, there was a span of 7 bases. The CDR3 is CASSQDTNYGYTF. The CDR3 nucleotides are TGTGCCAGCAGTCAGGATACTAACTATGGCTACACCTTC.

The sample holds one count of this clone. The V gene is TRBV7-2, the J gene TRBJ2-7; D possibly corresponds to TRBD2 (6 bases). The CDR3 runs 15 residues. CDR1 is SGHTA and CDR2 is FQGNSA in the germline V gene. V shed 5 bases and J shed 6 bases, with 20 bases lying between them. CDR3 residues: CASSLRRAGGTEQYF. CDR3 nucleotides: TGTGCCAGCAGCCTCCGGAGGGCTGGGGGTACCGAGCAGTACTTC.

The genes are TRBV20-1 and TRBJ2-5; TRBD2 might be the D (5 bases). This CDR3 has 17 amino acids. The germline gives CDR1 DFQATT, CDR2 SNEGSKA (reference sequence). With 3 bases removed from V and 4 bases from J, the gap between germline ends came to 24 bases. The CDR3 region is CSASGVVGSLVRETQYF. CDR3 DNA sequence: TGCAGTGCTAGTGGGGTTGTGGGGAGCTTGGTCCGAGAGACCCAGTACTTC.

This clone was counted a few times. This same CDR3 is encoded by further DNA sequences in the sample. The CDR3 protein is CASSLSQGADTQYF. CDR3 bases: TGTGCCAGCAGCTTATCCCAGGGGGCAGATACGCAGTATTTT. The chain carries TRBV5-4 and TRBJ2-3; TRBD1 matches 7 bases. Germline CDR1 SGHNT, CDR2 YYREEE (reference sequence). J was trimmed by 4 bases and V by 2 bases; bases with no gene match: 4. This CDR3 is 14 amino acids long.

The chain uses TRBV4-1 and TRBJ2-3; weak D call: TRBD2 (7 bases). V lost 1 base, J lost 3 bases, and 11 bases lay in between. Germline CDR1 and CDR2: MGHRA and YSYEKL. CDR3 length equals 15 residues. The CDR3, as DNA: TGCGCCAGCAGCCAAGTAGGGGGAGGGACAGATACGCAGTATTTT. This gives the protein CASSQVGGGTDTQYF.

The gene calls are TRBV7-2 and TRBJ2-7, with a tentative D call TRBD1 (6 bases). The germline V gene encodes CDR1 SGHTA and CDR2 FQGNSA. The CDR3 is 12 residues long. The V end was cut by 5 bases, the J end by 4 bases, with 9 bases between. Written as DNA, the CDR3 is TGTGCCAGCAGCGCGACAGGTTACGAGCAGTACTTC. This encodes CASSATGYEQYF.

The rearrangement links TRBV6-5 to TRBJ2-2; D gene unclear. With 0 bases removed from V and 3 bases from J, the gap between germline ends came to 11 bases. The CDR3 is 16 amino acids. CDR1 MNHEY and CDR2 SVGAGI come from the germline V gene. The CDR3 spells CASSYSSALDTGELFF. Here the CDR3 DNA reads TGTGCCAGCAGTTACTCGAGCGCTTTGGACACCGGGGAGCTGTTTTTT.

V usage is TRBV7-2 and J usage is TRBJ1-6; possible D gene TRBD1, 6 bases. From germline, CDR1 is SGHTA and CDR2 FQGNSA. Trimming took off 6 bases at V and 6 bases at J, with 15 bases between the two ends. This CDR3 comprises 15 residues. The CDR3 loop is CASSRRAGVNSPLHF. In nucleotides, the CDR3 is TGTGCCAGCAGTCGCCGGGCAGGGGTTAATTCACCCCTCCACTTT.